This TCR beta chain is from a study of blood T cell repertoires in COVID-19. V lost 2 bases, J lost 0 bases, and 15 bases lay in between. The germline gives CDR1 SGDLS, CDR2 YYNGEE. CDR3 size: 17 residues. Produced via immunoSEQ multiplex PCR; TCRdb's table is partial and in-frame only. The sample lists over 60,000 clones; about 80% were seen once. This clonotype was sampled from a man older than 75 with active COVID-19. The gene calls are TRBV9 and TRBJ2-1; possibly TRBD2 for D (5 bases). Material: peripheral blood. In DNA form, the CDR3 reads TGTGCCAGCAGCGTCTCGGGATCCTTGAGCTCCTACAATGAGCAGTTCTTC. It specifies CASSVSGSLSSYNEQFF.